These 16 T cell receptor beta chains came from one sample sequenced in a study of blood T cell repertoires in COVID-19. The table came from immunoSEQ multiplex PCR; TCRdb's copy has only in-frame clones and leaves some out. The sample yields roughly 140,000 clones, approximately 84% seen once. Material: PBMCs or T cells enriched from blood (not recorded which). All receptors come from a man between 45 and 60 years old in a cohort exposed to, infected with or recovered from COVID-19 (not recorded which).

The chain joins TRBV5-1 to TRBJ1-1; a weak D match, TRBD1 (5 bases). Germline values: CDR1 SGHRS, CDR2 YFSETQ. Trimming stripped 4 bases from V and 4 bases from J, with 14 bases between. This CDR3 has 14 residues. CDR3 sequence reads: CASSGMGLGTEAFF. The DNA for the CDR3 is TGCGCCAGCAGCGGCATGGGGCTAGGCACTGAAGCTTTCTTT.

The gene calls are TRBV3-1 (or the pseudogene TRBV3-2) and TRBJ2-7; D unclear. Trimming shortened V by 0 bases and J by 0 bases, and 12 bases separated the two germline ends. The germline V gene has CDR1 LGHDT and CDR2 YNNKEL (reference sequence). The CDR3 sequence is 16 residues long. The CDR3 region is CASSQEFRLTSYEQYF. DNA for the CDR3: TGTGCCAGCAGCCAAGAGTTTCGTCTAACCTCCTACGAGCAGTACTTC.

The chain recombines TRBV4-3 with TRBJ2-1, with D possibly being TRBD1 (6 bases). The germline V gene has CDR1 LGHNA and CDR2 YSLEER. The CDR3 is made up of 13 amino acids. V gave up 4 bases and J gave up 10 bases, with 14 bases separating them. As DNA, the CDR3 is TGCGCCAGCAGCCGCGACAGGCTCGGCGAGCAGTTCTTC. Translating it yields CASSRDRLGEQFF.

CDR3 coding DNA: TGTGCCAGCGTGGGGTTTGACAGGGGAGACGAGCAGTACTTC. Its protein product is CASVGFDRGDEQYF. The chain uses TRBV2 and TRBJ2-7, with 8 nucleotides matching TRBD1. With 8 bases clipped from V and 5 bases from J, the junction kept 11 bases outside the gene matches. The length of the CDR3 is 14 residues. Germline V gene lookup returns CDR1 SNHLY and CDR2 FYNNEI.

The chain links TRBV15 to TRBJ1-5; 10 bases align to TRBD1. Per germline, CDR1 LNHNV and CDR2 YYDKDF (reference sequence). The trim removed 8 bases at V and 2 bases at J, leaving 0 bases unmatched. The CDR3 has 13 residues. CDR3 DNA sequence: TGTGCCACCGGGACAGGGGGCAATCAGCCCCAGCATTTT. It is translated as CATGTGGNQPQHF.

The chain has TRBV5-1 and TRBJ2-7, with no clear D. From germline, CDR1 is SGHRS and CDR2 YFSETQ. Trimming shortened V by 1 base and J by 7 bases, and 15 bases separated the two germline ends. This CDR3 is 14 amino acids long. The CDR3 protein is CASSLLVSSTEQYF. The DNA of the CDR3 is TGCGCCAGCAGCTTGCTCGTGAGCTCCACGGAGCAGTACTTC.

The chain combines TRBV5-6 with TRBJ1-1, with D perhaps TRBD1 (5 bases). The germline V and J ends were trimmed by 0 bases and 10 bases, with 19 bases remaining between them. Germline V gene data show CDR1 as SGHDT and CDR2 as YYEEEE. The CDR3 totals 15 residues. For the CDR3, the DNA is TGTGCCAGCAGCTTGGCCGTAGGTGGCGGGGGTGGAGCTTTCTTT. This translates into CASSLAVGGGGGAFF.

The rearrangement links TRBV13 to TRBJ2-3; D gene uncertain. Trimming shortened V by 4 bases and J by 9 bases, and 14 bases separated the two germline ends. The CDR3 is made up of 13 amino acids. The germline gives CDR1 PRHDT, CDR2 FYEKMQ (reference sequence). As DNA, the CDR3 is TGTGCCAGCAGCTCCCGACAAGGCCCAACGCAGTATTTT. It encodes CASSSRQGPTQYF.

J is TRBJ2-7 and V is TRBV24-1; no clear D. V lost 4 bases, J lost 1 base, and 4 bases lay in between. CDR3 length equals 12 residues. CDR1 is KGHDR and CDR2 is SFDVKD in the germline V gene. The CDR3 DNA is TGTGCCACCAGTGACAGTTCCTACGAGCAGTACTTC. Protein: CATSDSSYEQYF.

The rearrangement uses TRBV10-3 and TRBJ1-2; weak D call: TRBD1 (5 bases). V was pared by 0 bases and J by 7 bases, with 18 bases between. Germline V gene lookup returns CDR1 ENHRY and CDR2 SYGVKD. The CDR3 contains 16 residues. The CDR3 spells CAISESTVAKFGGYTF. CDR3 coding DNA: TGTGCCATCAGTGAGTCGACAGTGGCTAAGTTTGGTGGCTACACCTTC.

The chain carries TRBV5-4 and TRBJ2-1; D not resolved. Trimming removed 4 bases at V and 2 bases at J, with 13 bases between. The CDR3 loop spans 15 amino acids. The germline CDR1 and CDR2 sequences are SGHNT and YYREEE (reference sequence). The CDR3 loop reads CASSRETRPYNEQFF. DNA for the CDR3: TGTGCCAGCAGCCGCGAGACTCGACCCTACAATGAGCAGTTCTTC.

This clone was picked up one time. The J gene is TRBJ2-5, the V gene TRBV7-6; 9 nucleotides line up with TRBD1. Germline V lookup: CDR1 SGHVS, CDR2 FNYEAQ. The junction had 7 bases not matched to a gene; V was cut back by 5 bases and J by 0 bases. The CDR3 loop spans 16 amino acids. CDR3 sequence (DNA): TGTGCCAGCAGCCGGCGGGACAGGGCTTACCAAGAGACCCAGTACTTC. Its protein product is CASSRRDRAYQETQYF.

This clone occurred a few times. The genes are TRBV4-3 and TRBJ1-3; perhaps TRBD1 as D (6 bases). Germline V CDR1 and CDR2: LGHNA, YSLEER. V lost 2 bases to trimming and J lost 7 bases, with 18 bases between them. This CDR3 region has 16 residues. Here the CDR3 DNA reads TGCGCCAGCAGCCAAAACTTACAGGGAAGTCCTAACACCATATATTTT. This gives the protein CASSQNLQGSPNTIYF.

This rearrangement joins TRBV2 to TRBJ2-2, with TRBD1 matching over 9 bases. Germline V gene data show CDR1 as SNHLY and CDR2 as FYNNEI. CDR3 length: 15 amino acids. Trimming took 6 bases from V and 5 from J; bases not matched to a gene: 7. Here the CDR3 reads CASRYRGQGTGELFF. The CDR3 DNA follows: TGTGCCAGCAGATACAGGGGGCAGGGGACCGGGGAGCTGTTTTTT.

This clone appeared a single time. The chain combines TRBV5-1 with TRBJ2-1, with TRBD2 identical over 9 bases. The CDR3 runs 16 residues. Germline CDR1 reads SGHRS; CDR2 reads YFSETQ. The V gene end was trimmed by 0 bases and the J gene end by 5 bases; junction bases not matched to a gene: 6. The CDR3 DNA follows: TGCGCCAGCAGCTTGGATAGCGGGAGTCTCGACAATGAGCAGTTCTTC. It yields the protein CASSLDSGSLDNEQFF.

The chain has TRBV15 and TRBJ2-7, with 8 bases identical to TRBD1. Trimming took 1 base from V and 6 from J; bases not matched to a gene: 8. This CDR3 contains 15 residues. The germline gives CDR1 LNHNV, CDR2 YYDKDF (reference sequence). The DNA of the CDR3 is TGTGCCACCAGCAGAGCGCAGGGGGCATTTGGCGAGCAGTACTTC. Translating gives CATSRAQGAFGEQYF.